This is a list of T cell receptor beta chains from one sample in a study of blood T cell repertoires in COVID-19. Clones were sequenced by immunoSEQ multiplex PCR, and TCRdb holds only the in-frame ones, with some missing. This table holds 100,000 to 150,000 clones, 85% to 90% found once. The sequencing sample was made of peripheral blood. Receptors originate from a woman aged 80 or over with acute or convalescent COVID-19. The CDR3 runs from the conserved cysteine through the conserved F or W. The D gene is left open where the match is weak. Some rows have no size entry. The others give once, few or many, or a class for an expanded clone.

d_gene	j_gene	abundance	v_gene	CDR3nt	CDR3aa
-	TRBJ1-6	-	TRBV2	TGTGCCAGCAGCCCTCCCTTGACAGGATATAATTCACTCCTCCACTTT	CASSPPLTGYNSLLHF
-	TRBJ1-2	-	TRBV7-9	TGTGCCAGCAGCCCAGCGTCAGGGGATGGCTACACCTTC	CASSPASGDGYTF
-	TRBJ2-5	-	TRBV9	TGTGCCAGCAGCGTAGGGGGGCGTGGGTCGGGAGAGACCCAGTACTTC	CASSVGGRGSGETQYF
-	TRBJ1-1	-	TRBV10-3	TGTGCCATCAGCGGCAGGGAATCCTCACCGAACACTGAAGCTTTCTTT	CAISGRESSPNTEAFF
-	TRBJ2-3	few	TRBV4-1	TGCGCCAGCAGCCAAGCGAGCACAGATACGCAGTATTTT	CASSQASTDTQYF
-	TRBJ1-2	-	TRBV7-9	TGTGCCAGCAGCCCAGACAGTTATGGCTACACCTTC	CASSPDSYGYTF
TRBD1	TRBJ1-1	-	TRBV11-3	TGTGCCAGCAGCCGAAAGGGGGCCAATACTGAAGCTTTCTTT	CASSRKGANTEAFF
TRBD1	TRBJ2-2	-	TRBV18	TGTGCCAGCTCGCGGGAACTTGGACAGGGAGCGGACACCGGGGAGCTGTTTTTT	CASSRELGQGADTGELFF
-	TRBJ1-2	-	TRBV21-1	TGTGCCAGCAGCAAAAAGCGGGGGGAGCGAAACTATGGCTACACCTTC	CASSKKRGERNYGYTF
-	TRBJ2-3	-	TRBV6-5	TGTGCCACTCGGGGGGCCGGCACAGATACGCAGTATTTT	CATRGAGTDTQYF
-	TRBJ2-5	-	TRBV3-1/TRBV3-2	TGTGCCAGCAGCCCACACTGGGGCAGTGGCCAAGAGACCCAGTACTTC	CASSPHWGSGQETQYF
-	TRBJ1-5	-	TRBV11-2	TGTGCCAGCAGTGAGTATAGCAATCAGCCCCAGCATTTT	CASSEYSNQPQHF
TRBD1	TRBJ1-1	-	TRBV5-5	TGTGCCAGCAGCTGGGTGGGACAGCCGAACACTGAAGCTTTCTTT	CASSWVGQPNTEAFF
-	TRBJ1-1	-	TRBV28	TGTGCCAGCAGGTTAGGCCCCACTGAAGCTTTCTTT	CASRLGPTEAFF
TRBD1	TRBJ1-6	-	TRBV10-3	TGTGCCATCGGGGGACAGACTACTAATTCACCCCTCCACTTT	CAIGGQTTNSPLHF
-	TRBJ1-2	-	TRBV19	TGTGCCAGTAGGCCACACAGGGACGGCTATGGCTACACCTTC	CASRPHRDGYGYTF
TRBD2	TRBJ2-7	-	TRBV7-6	TGTGCCAGCAGCCCGGGGCCTAGCGGGGGTTACTACGAGCAGTACTTC	CASSPGPSGGYYEQYF
-	TRBJ1-1	-	TRBV27	TGTGCCAGCAGCGGAAACAGGGCCGGCACTGAAGCTTTCTTT	CASSGNRAGTEAFF
TRBD2	TRBJ2-1	-	TRBV7-6	TGTGCCAGCAGCTTAGGATTAACTAGCGGGGACCACAATGAGCAGTTCTTC	CASSLGLTSGDHNEQFF
-	TRBJ1-1	-	TRBV11-2	TGTGCCAGCAGCACTACGGGAGGGAACACTGAAGCTTTCTTT	CASSTTGGNTEAFF
-	TRBJ2-5	-	TRBV4-2	TGTGCCAGCAGCCATCATGAGAGGGCTCAAGAGACCCAGTACTTC	CASSHHERAQETQYF
TRBD1	TRBJ2-7	-	TRBV5-8	TGTGCCAGCAGTATGCGAGGTTGGCAGGGGGTTCGCGAGCAGTACTTC	CASSMRGWQGVREQYF